Listed below are T cell receptor beta chains from one sample, sequenced in a study of shared clonotypes between healthy human individuals. Only in-frame clones appear in the TCRdb table, and some are missing; sequencing was by immunoSEQ multiplex PCR. The sample lists 2 million to 2.5 million clones; 90% to 96% were seen once. Sample: naive CD4+ T cells sorted from blood. The receptors were sampled from a man aged 18 to 29 in good health. The CDR3 runs from the conserved cysteine through the conserved F or W. Each record gives: CDR3 DNA, CDR3 protein, J gene, D gene, V gene, clone size. D genes are given only for firm matches. The size entry is marked missing in some rows and otherwise reads once, few, many or a size class.

CDR3 DNA: TGTGCCAGCAGCCAAGATCGGTTAATCGGCACAGATACGCAGTATTTT
CDR3 protein: CASSQDRLIGTDTQYF
J gene: TRBJ2-3
D gene: -
V gene: TRBV14
clone size: -

CDR3 DNA: TGTGCCAGCAGCTTAGAAAACCCCGGTGGAGCTTTCTTT
CDR3 protein: CASSLENPGGAFF
J gene: TRBJ1-1
D gene: -
V gene: TRBV11-2
clone size: -

CDR3 DNA: TGTGCCAGCAGTTTCACCGGACAGGCGAACACTGAAGCTTTCTTT
CDR3 protein: CASSFTGQANTEAFF
J gene: TRBJ1-1
D gene: TRBD1
V gene: TRBV28
clone size: once

CDR3 DNA: TGCGCCAGCAGTGAGACCCAGGGCGTAGGAGCCTACACCTTC
CDR3 protein: CASSETQGVGAYTF
J gene: TRBJ1-2
D gene: -
V gene: TRBV10-2
clone size: -

CDR3 DNA: TGTGCCAGCAGTGAAATTGTGACACCTTCTAATTCACCCCTCCACTTT
CDR3 protein: CASSEIVTPSNSPLHF
J gene: TRBJ1-6
D gene: -
V gene: TRBV6-1
clone size: -

CDR3 DNA: TGTGCCAGCAGTTTCTTGGTCTTCGCCACCTACGAGCAGTACTTC
CDR3 protein: CASSFLVFATYEQYF
J gene: TRBJ2-7
D gene: -
V gene: TRBV28
clone size: -

CDR3 DNA: TGTGCCTATCGGACAGGCACAGATACGCAGTATTTT
CDR3 protein: CAYRTGTDTQYF
J gene: TRBJ2-3
D gene: -
V gene: TRBV30
clone size: once

CDR3 DNA: TGTGCCAGCAGGAGAGATATGGATGGCTACACCTTC
CDR3 protein: CASRRDMDGYTF
J gene: TRBJ1-2
D gene: -
V gene: TRBV25-1
clone size: -

CDR3 DNA: TGTGCCAGCAGCCAAGCAGGGTTTTCCCAGCCCCAGCATTTT
CDR3 protein: CASSQAGFSQPQHF
J gene: TRBJ1-5
D gene: -
V gene: TRBV14
clone size: -

CDR3 DNA: TGTGCCAGCACCTCGAACGGGGTGACAGGGGCCGATGAAGCTTTCTTT
CDR3 protein: CASTSNGVTGADEAFF
J gene: TRBJ1-1
D gene: TRBD1
V gene: TRBV28
clone size: -

CDR3 DNA: TGTGCCAGCAGTCCGGGGACGTTATTCTCTGGAAACACCATATATTTT
CDR3 protein: CASSPGTLFSGNTIYF
J gene: TRBJ1-3
D gene: -
V gene: TRBV27
clone size: -

CDR3 DNA: TGTGCCAGCAGCTTCCGGGATTTGTTAAATGAGCAGTTCTTC
CDR3 protein: CASSFRDLLNEQFF
J gene: TRBJ2-1
D gene: -
V gene: TRBV11-2
clone size: once

CDR3 DNA: TGTGCCAGCAGCTTGGAGGCCAGGTCCTCTGGAAACACCATATATTTT
CDR3 protein: CASSLEARSSGNTIYF
J gene: TRBJ1-3
D gene: -
V gene: TRBV5-6
clone size: -

CDR3 DNA: TGTGCCAGCAGCTTTCAGGGGGCCGCCGGGGAGCTGTTTTTT
CDR3 protein: CASSFQGAAGELFF
J gene: TRBJ2-2
D gene: TRBD1
V gene: TRBV11-2
clone size: -

CDR3 DNA: TGTGCCAGCAGCTTGGGACCTTTAAACTCTGGAAACACCATATATTTT
CDR3 protein: CASSLGPLNSGNTIYF
J gene: TRBJ1-3
D gene: -
V gene: TRBV7-2
clone size: once

CDR3 DNA: TGTGCCAGCAGCTCAAAAGACAGCGATGACATTCAGTACTTC
CDR3 protein: CASSSKDSDDIQYF
J gene: TRBJ2-4
D gene: -
V gene: TRBV5-4
clone size: -

CDR3 DNA: TGTGCCAGCAGCCAGCGGACACACTATGGCTACACCTTC
CDR3 protein: CASSQRTHYGYTF
J gene: TRBJ1-2
D gene: -
V gene: TRBV14
clone size: -

CDR3 DNA: TGTGCCAGCACCACCGGCAGGGGATACACTGAAGCTTTCTTT
CDR3 protein: CASTTGRGYTEAFF
J gene: TRBJ1-1
D gene: -
V gene: TRBV7-2
clone size: -

CDR3 DNA: TGTGCCAGCAGTGCGGACCTGGGAACCTATGGCTACACCTTC
CDR3 protein: CASSADLGTYGYTF
J gene: TRBJ1-2
D gene: -
V gene: TRBV6-1
clone size: -

CDR3 DNA: TGTGCCAGCAGCGAGGGAATGACTAACTATGGCTACACCTTC
CDR3 protein: CASSEGMTNYGYTF
J gene: TRBJ1-2
D gene: -
V gene: TRBV9
clone size: few

CDR3 DNA: TGTGCCAGCAGTCTTCGGACTAGCGGGAGTTCCGAGCAGTACTTC
CDR3 protein: CASSLRTSGSSEQYF
J gene: TRBJ2-7
D gene: TRBD2
V gene: TRBV6-1
clone size: -

CDR3 DNA: TGTGCCAGCAGTTTATTTTCCTCCAGAAAATCCTACAATGAGCAGTTCTTC
CDR3 protein: CASSLFSSRKSYNEQFF
J gene: TRBJ2-1
D gene: -
V gene: TRBV27
clone size: -

CDR3 DNA: TGTGCCAGCAGTGATATGTGGACAAATATTGACCGGGAGACCCAGTACTTC
CDR3 protein: CASSDMWTNIDRETQYF
J gene: TRBJ2-5
D gene: -
V gene: TRBV2
clone size: -

CDR3 DNA: TGTGCCAGCATGGGGGTTAGCAATCAGCCCCAGCATTTT
CDR3 protein: CASMGVSNQPQHF
J gene: TRBJ1-5
D gene: -
V gene: TRBV6-6
clone size: -

CDR3 DNA: TGTGCCAGCAATCGGGACGGGGCATCCTACGAGCAGTACTTC
CDR3 protein: CASNRDGASYEQYF
J gene: TRBJ2-7
D gene: -
V gene: TRBV6-1
clone size: -

CDR3 DNA: TGTGCCAGCAGTTCTAACGGGGCCACTAAAGCTTTCTTT
CDR3 protein: CASSSNGATKAFF
J gene: TRBJ1-1
D gene: -
V gene: TRBV7-8
clone size: -

CDR3 DNA: TGTGCCAGCAGTGAAATCCCCAACTCTGGCTACACCTTC
CDR3 protein: CASSEIPNSGYTF
J gene: TRBJ1-2
D gene: -
V gene: TRBV6-4
clone size: -

CDR3 DNA: TGTGCCAGCAGTTACTCGACAAACAAAGAGACCCAGTACTTC
CDR3 protein: CASSYSTNKETQYF
J gene: TRBJ2-5
D gene: -
V gene: TRBV6-5
clone size: -

CDR3 DNA: TGTGCCAGTAGTATATCGCGGGGGAACACCGGGGAGCTGTTTTTT
CDR3 protein: CASSISRGNTGELFF
J gene: TRBJ2-2
D gene: -
V gene: TRBV19
clone size: -

CDR3 DNA: TGTGCCAGCAAAGACCCTAATCTGCCCTATGGCTACACCTTC
CDR3 protein: CASKDPNLPYGYTF
J gene: TRBJ1-2
D gene: -
V gene: TRBV7-2
clone size: -

CDR3 DNA: TGTGCCAGCAGCCGAAAACGGGGGGAAAAACTGTTTTTT
CDR3 protein: CASSRKRGEKLFF
J gene: TRBJ1-4
D gene: -
V gene: TRBV5-6
clone size: once

CDR3 DNA: TGTGCCAGCAGCACAGGACAGGGAGGCACAGATACGCAGTATTTT
CDR3 protein: CASSTGQGGTDTQYF
J gene: TRBJ2-3
D gene: TRBD1
V gene: TRBV7-9
clone size: -

CDR3 DNA: TGTGCCAGCAGCTTAGGAGAAGGGGGCGACCTAAACTATGGCTACACCTTC
CDR3 protein: CASSLGEGGDLNYGYTF
J gene: TRBJ1-2
D gene: TRBD1
V gene: TRBV7-9
clone size: -

CDR3 DNA: TGTGCCAGCAGTTTAATAGGTCCTCAGGGAAAGGACACTGAAGCTTTCTTT
CDR3 protein: CASSLIGPQGKDTEAFF
J gene: TRBJ1-1
D gene: -
V gene: TRBV28
clone size: -

CDR3 DNA: TGCGCCAGCAGTTCCGGGACTACCGGCGTGGAGGAGCAGTTCTTC
CDR3 protein: CASSSGTTGVEEQFF
J gene: TRBJ2-1
D gene: TRBD2
V gene: TRBV5-1
clone size: -

CDR3 DNA: TGTGCCAGCAGTTTAGGCGGGAGTGCAGATACGCAGTATTTT
CDR3 protein: CASSLGGSADTQYF
J gene: TRBJ2-3
D gene: TRBD2
V gene: TRBV28
clone size: -

CDR3 DNA: TGTGCCAGCAGCTTGGACGTCGAGCAGTTCTTC
CDR3 protein: CASSLDVEQFF
J gene: TRBJ2-1
D gene: -
V gene: TRBV5-6
clone size: -

CDR3 DNA: TGTGCCAGCAGTTTATATCCATGGGCCCTGAACACTGAAGCTTTCTTT
CDR3 protein: CASSLYPWALNTEAFF
J gene: TRBJ1-1
D gene: -
V gene: TRBV28
clone size: -

CDR3 DNA: TGTGCCAGCAGCTTAGGTCCGGTGTCCTACAATGAGCAGTTCTTC
CDR3 protein: CASSLGPVSYNEQFF
J gene: TRBJ2-1
D gene: -
V gene: TRBV7-2
clone size: -

CDR3 DNA: TGCGCCAGCAGCCTGGGACAGCCGACCTATTCCTCTGGAAACACCATATATTTT
CDR3 protein: CASSLGQPTYSSGNTIYF
J gene: TRBJ1-3
D gene: TRBD1
V gene: TRBV5-1
clone size: -